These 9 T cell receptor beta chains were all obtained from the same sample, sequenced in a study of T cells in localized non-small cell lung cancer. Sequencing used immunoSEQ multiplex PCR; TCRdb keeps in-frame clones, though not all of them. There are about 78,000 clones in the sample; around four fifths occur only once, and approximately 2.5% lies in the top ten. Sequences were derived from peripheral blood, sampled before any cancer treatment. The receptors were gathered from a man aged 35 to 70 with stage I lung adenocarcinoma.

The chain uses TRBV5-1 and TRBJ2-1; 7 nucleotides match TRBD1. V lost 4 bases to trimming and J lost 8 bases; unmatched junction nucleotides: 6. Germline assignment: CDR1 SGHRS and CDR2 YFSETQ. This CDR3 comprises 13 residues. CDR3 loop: CASSKDRADEQFF. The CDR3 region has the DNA TGCGCCAGCAGCAAAGACAGGGCCGATGAGCAGTTCTTC.

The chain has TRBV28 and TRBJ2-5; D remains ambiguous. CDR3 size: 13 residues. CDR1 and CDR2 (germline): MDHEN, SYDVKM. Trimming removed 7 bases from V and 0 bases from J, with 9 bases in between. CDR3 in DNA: TGTGCCAGCAACGGGCCGTACCAAGAGACCCAGTACTTC. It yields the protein CASNGPYQETQYF.

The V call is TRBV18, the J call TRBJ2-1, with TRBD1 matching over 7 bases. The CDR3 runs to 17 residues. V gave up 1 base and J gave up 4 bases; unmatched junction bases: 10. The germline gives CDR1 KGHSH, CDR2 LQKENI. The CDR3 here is CASSPRATGTLYNEQFF. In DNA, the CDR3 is TGTGCCAGCTCACCACGGGCGACAGGGACCCTATACAATGAGCAGTTCTTC. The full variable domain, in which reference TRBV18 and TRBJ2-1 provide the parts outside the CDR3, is NAGVMQNPRHLVRRRGQEARLRCSPMKGHSHVYWYRQLPEEGLKFMVYLQKENIIDESGMPKERFSAEFPKEGPSILRIQQVVRGDSAAYFCASSPRATGTLYNEQFFGPGTRLTVL.

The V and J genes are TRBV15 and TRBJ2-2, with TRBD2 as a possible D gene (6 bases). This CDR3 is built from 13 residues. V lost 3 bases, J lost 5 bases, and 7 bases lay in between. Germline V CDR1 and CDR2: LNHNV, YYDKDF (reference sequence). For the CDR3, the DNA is TGTGCCACCAGCAGGGAGGGAACCGGGGAGCTGTTTTTT. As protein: CATSREGTGELFF. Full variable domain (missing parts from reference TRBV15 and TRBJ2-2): DAMVIQNPRYQVTQFGKPVTLSCSQTLNHNVMYWYQQKSSQAPKLLFHYYDKDFNNEADTPDNFQSRRPNTSFCFLDIRSPGLGDTAMYLCATSREGTGELFFGEGSRLTVL.

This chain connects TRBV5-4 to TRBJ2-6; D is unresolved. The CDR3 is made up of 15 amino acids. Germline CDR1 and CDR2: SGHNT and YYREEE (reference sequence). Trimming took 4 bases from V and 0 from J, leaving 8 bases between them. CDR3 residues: CASSPGSSGANVLTF. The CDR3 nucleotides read TGTGCCAGCAGCCCTGGATCCTCTGGGGCCAACGTCCTGACTTTC.

The CDR3 sequence: CASSLTGVVTGELFF. The CDR3 DNA follows: TGTGCCAGCAGTTTAACAGGGGTCGTCACCGGGGAGCTGTTTTTT. This chain connects TRBV27 to TRBJ2-2, with 7 bases that match TRBD1. Germline V gives CDR1 MNHEY, CDR2 SMNVEV (reference sequence). The ends lost 2 bases at V and 4 bases at J; junction bases unmatched: 4. This CDR3 contains 15 residues.

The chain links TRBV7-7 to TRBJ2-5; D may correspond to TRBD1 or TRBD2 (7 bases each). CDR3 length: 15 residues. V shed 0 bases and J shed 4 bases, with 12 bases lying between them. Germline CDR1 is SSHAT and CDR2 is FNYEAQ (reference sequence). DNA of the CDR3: TGTGCCAGCAGCTTAGCCCGCAGGGGGGGAGAGACCCAGTACTTC. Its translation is CASSLARRGGETQYF.

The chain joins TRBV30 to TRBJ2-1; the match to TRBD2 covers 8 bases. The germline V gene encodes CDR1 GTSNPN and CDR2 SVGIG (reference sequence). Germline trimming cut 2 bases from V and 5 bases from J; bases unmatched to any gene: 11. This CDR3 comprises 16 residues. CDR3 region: CAWSSFGTRGNNEQFF. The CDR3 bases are TGTGCCTGGAGTTCCTTCGGGACTAGGGGGAACAATGAGCAGTTCTTC.

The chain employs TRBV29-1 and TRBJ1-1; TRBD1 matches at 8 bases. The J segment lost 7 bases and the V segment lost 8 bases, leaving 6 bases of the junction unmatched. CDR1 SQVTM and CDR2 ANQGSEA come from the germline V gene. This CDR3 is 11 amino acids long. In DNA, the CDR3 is TGCAGCCTTCGGACAGGGAGTGAAGCTTTCTTT. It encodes CSLRTGSEAFF.